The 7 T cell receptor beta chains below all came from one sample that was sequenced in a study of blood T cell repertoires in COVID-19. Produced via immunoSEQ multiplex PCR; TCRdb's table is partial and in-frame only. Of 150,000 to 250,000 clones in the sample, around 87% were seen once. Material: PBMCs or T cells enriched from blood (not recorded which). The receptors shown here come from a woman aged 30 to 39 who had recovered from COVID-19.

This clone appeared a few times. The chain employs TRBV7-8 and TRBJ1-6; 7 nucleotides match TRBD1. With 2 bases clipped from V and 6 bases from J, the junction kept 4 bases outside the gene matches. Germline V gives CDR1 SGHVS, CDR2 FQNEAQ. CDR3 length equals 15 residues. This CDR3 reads CASSLTGVFNSPLHF. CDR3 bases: TGTGCCAGCAGCTTAACAGGGGTCTTTAATTCACCCCTCCACTTT.

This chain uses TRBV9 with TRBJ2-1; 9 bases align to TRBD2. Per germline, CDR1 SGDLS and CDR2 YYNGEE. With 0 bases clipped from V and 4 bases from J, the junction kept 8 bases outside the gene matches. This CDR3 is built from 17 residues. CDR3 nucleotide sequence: TGTGCCAGCAGCGTAGGGCGCTCTAGCGGGACATACAATGAGCAGTTCTTC. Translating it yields CASSVGRSSGTYNEQFF.

The CDR3 sequence is CASSLGAGPTDTQYF. The DNA for the CDR3 is TGTGCCAGCAGCTTAGGTGCGGGGCCCACAGATACGCAGTATTTT. This sequence joins TRBV11-3 and TRBJ2-3, with a tentative D call TRBD2 (6 bases). V was trimmed by 1 base and J by 2 bases, leaving 10 bases between them. The CDR3 runs 15 residues. Germline V gene data show CDR1 as SGHNT and CDR2 as YENEEA.

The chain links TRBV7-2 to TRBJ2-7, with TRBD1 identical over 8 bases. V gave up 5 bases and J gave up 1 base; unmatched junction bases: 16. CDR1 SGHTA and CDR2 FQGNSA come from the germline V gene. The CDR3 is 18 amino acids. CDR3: CASSLQPGIGTGSYEQYF. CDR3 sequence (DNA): TGTGCCAGCAGCCTACAGCCGGGGATTGGGACAGGTTCCTACGAGCAGTACTTC.

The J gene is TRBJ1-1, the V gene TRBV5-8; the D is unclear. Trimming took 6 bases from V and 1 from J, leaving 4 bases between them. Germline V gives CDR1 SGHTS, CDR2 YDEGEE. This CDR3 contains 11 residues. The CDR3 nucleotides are TGTGCCAGCAATCAGAACACTGAAGCTTTCTTT. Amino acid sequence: CASNQNTEAFF.

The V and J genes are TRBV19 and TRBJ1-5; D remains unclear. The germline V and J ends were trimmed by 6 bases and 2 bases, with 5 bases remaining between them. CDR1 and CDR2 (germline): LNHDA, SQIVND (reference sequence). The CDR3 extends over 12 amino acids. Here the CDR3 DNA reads TGTGCCAGTAGGGTAGGCAATCAGCCCCAGCATTTT. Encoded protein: CASRVGNQPQHF.

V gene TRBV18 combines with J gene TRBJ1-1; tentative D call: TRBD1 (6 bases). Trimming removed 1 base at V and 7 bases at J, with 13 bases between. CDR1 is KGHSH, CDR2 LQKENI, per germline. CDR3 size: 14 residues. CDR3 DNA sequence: TGTGCCAGCTCACCACAGGGAGGGGGAAGTGAAGCTTTCTTT. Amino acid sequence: CASSPQGGGSEAFF. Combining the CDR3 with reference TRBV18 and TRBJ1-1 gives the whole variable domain NAGVMQNPRHLVRRRGQEARLRCSPMKGHSHVYWYRQLPEEGLKFMVYLQKENIIDESGMPKERFSAEFPKEGPSILRIQQVVRGDSAAYFCASSPQGGGSEAFFGQGTRLTVV.